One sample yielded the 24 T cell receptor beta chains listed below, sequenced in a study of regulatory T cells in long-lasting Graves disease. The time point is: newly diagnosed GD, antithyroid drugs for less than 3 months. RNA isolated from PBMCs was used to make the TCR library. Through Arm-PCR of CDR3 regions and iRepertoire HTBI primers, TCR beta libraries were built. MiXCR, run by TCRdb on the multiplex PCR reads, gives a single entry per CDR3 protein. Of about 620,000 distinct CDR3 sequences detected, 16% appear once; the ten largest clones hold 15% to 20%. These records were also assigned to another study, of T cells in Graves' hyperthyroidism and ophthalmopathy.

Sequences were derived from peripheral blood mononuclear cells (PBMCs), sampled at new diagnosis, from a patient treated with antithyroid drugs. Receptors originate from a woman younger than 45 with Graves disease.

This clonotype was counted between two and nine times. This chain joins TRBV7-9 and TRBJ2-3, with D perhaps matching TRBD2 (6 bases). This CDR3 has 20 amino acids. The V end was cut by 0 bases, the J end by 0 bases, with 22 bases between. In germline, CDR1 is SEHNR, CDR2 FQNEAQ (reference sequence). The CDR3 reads CASSLASMGAWRESTDTQYF. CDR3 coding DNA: TGTGCCAGCAGCTTAGCCAGCATGGGAGCTTGGCGGGAAAGCACAGATACGCAGTATTTT.

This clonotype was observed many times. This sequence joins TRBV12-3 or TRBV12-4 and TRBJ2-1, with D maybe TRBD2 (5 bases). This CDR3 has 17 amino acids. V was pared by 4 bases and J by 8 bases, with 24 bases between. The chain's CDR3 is CASSSPFRGSGSDEQFF. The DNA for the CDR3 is TGTGCCAGCAGTTCCCCGTTTCGTGGATCGGGATCCGATGAGCAGTTCTTC.

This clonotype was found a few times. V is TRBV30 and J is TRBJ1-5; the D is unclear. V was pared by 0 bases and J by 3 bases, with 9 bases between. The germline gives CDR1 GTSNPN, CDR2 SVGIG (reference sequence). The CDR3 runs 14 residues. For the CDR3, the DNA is TGTGCCTGGAGTGTCCCGGCTTCCAATCAGCCCCAGCATTTT. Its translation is CAWSVPASNQPQHF.

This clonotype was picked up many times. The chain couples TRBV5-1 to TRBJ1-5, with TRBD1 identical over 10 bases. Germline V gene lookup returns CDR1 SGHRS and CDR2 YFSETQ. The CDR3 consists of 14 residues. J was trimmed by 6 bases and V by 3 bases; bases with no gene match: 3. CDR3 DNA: TGCGCCAGCAGCTGGACAGGGGGGAGTCAGCCCCAGCATTTT. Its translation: CASSWTGGSQPQHF.

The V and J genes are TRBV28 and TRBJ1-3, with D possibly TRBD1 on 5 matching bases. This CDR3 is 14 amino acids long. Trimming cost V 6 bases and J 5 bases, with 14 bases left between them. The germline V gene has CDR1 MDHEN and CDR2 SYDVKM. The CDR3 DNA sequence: TGTGCCAGCAGAGAGGGGCGAGCTAGAAACACCATATATTTT. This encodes CASREGRARNTIYF.

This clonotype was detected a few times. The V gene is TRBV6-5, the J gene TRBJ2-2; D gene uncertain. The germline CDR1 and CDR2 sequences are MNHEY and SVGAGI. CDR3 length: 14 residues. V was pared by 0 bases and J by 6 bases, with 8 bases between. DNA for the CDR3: TGTGCCAGCAGTTACTCTTGGGGTCCCGGGGAGCTGTTTTTT. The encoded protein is CASSYSWGPGELFF.

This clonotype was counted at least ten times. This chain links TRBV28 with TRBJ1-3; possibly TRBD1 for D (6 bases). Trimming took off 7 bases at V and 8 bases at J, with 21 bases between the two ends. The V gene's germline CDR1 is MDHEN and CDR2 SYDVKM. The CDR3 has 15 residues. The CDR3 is CASTSGQLNGDTIYF. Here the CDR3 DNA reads TGTGCCAGCACCTCGGGACAACTCAACGGGGACACCATATATTTT.

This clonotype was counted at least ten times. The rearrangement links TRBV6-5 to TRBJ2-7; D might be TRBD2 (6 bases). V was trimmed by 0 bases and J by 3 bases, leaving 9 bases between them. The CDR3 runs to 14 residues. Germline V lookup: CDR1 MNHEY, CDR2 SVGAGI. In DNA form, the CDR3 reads TGTGCCAGCAGTTACTCTAGCGGAAACTACGAGCAGTACTTC. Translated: CASSYSSGNYEQYF.

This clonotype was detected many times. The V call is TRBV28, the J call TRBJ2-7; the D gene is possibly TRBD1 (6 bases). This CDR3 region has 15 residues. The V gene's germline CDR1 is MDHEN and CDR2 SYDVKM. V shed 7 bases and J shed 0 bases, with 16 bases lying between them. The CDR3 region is CASKGTGPSSYEQYF. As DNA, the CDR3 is TGTGCCAGCAAGGGAACAGGGCCTAGCTCCTACGAGCAGTACTTC.

The CDR3 spells CASSRRPAYGYTF. Here the CDR3 DNA reads TGTGCCAGCAGCCGGCGACCGGCCTATGGCTACACCTTC. The chain employs TRBV7-8 and TRBJ1-2; no clear D. CDR1 is SGHVS, CDR2 FQNEAQ, per germline. This CDR3 region has 13 residues. V was shortened by 5 bases and J by 4 bases, with 11 bases between the two germline ends.

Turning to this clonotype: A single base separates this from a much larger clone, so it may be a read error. This CDR3 reads CASGPNRGLGSYNEQFF. DNA of the CDR3: TGTGCCAGCGGTCCGAACAGAGGCCTAGGTTCCTACAATGAGCAGTTCTTC. This rearrangement joins TRBV12-3 or TRBV12-4 to TRBJ2-1; D is undetermined. This CDR3 is built from 17 residues. The V end was cut by 8 bases, the J end by 1 base, with 21 bases between.

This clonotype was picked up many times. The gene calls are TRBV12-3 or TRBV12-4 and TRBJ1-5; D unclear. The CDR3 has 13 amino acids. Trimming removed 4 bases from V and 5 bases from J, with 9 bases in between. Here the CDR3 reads CASSSGDYQPQHF. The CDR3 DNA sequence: TGTGCCAGCAGTTCCGGCGACTATCAGCCCCAGCATTTT.

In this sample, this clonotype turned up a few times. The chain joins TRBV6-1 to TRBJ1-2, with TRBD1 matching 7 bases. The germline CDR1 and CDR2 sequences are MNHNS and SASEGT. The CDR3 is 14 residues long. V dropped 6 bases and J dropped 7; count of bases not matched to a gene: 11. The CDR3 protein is CASRSTGSRGGYTF. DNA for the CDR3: TGTGCCAGCAGGTCGACAGGGTCCCGAGGTGGCTACACCTTC.

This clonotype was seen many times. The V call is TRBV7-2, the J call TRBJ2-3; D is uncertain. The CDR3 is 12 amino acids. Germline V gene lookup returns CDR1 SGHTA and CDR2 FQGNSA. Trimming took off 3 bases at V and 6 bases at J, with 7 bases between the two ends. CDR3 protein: CASSLLIDTQYF. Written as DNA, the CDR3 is TGTGCCAGCAGCTTGTTAATCGATACGCAGTATTTT.

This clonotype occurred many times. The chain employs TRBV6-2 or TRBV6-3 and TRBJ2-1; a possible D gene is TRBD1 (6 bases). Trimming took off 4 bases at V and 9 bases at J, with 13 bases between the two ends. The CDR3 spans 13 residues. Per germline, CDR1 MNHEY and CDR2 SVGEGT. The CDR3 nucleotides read TGTGCCAGCAGTTGGACAGACGGAGGTGAGCAGTTCTTC. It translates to CASSWTDGGEQFF.

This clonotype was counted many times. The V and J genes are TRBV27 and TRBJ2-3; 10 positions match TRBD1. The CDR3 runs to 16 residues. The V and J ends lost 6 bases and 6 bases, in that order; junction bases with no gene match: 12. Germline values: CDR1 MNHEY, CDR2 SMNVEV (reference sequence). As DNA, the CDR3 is TGTGCCAGCAGCTCTCCGGGACAGGGGAGGGTGGATACGCAGTATTTT. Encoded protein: CASSSPGQGRVDTQYF.

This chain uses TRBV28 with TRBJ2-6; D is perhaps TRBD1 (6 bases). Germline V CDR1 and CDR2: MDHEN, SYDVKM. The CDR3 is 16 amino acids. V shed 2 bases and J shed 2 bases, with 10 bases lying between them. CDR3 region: CASSLTGTTGANVLTF. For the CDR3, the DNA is TGTGCCAGCAGTTTAACAGGGACCACTGGGGCCAACGTCCTGACTTTC.

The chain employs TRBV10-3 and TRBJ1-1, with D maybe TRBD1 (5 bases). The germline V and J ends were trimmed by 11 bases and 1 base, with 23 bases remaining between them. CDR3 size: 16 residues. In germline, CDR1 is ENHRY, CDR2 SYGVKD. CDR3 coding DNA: TGTGCCGCACTTAGCCCTGGGGCAGCTTCGAACACTGAAGCTTTCTTT. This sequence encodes CAALSPGAASNTEAFF.

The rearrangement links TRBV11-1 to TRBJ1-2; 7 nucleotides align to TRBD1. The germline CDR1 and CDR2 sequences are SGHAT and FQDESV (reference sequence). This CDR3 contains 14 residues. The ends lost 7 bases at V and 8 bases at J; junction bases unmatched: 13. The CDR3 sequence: CASKPDRAGRGYTF. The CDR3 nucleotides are TGTGCCAGCAAACCCGACAGGGCAGGTCGAGGCTACACCTTC. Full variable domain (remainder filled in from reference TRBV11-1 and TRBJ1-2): EAEVAQSPRYKITEKSQAVAFWCDPISGHATLYWYRQILGQGPELLVQFQDESVVDDSQLPKDRFSAERLKGVDSTLKIQPAELGDSAMYLCASKPDRAGRGYTFGSGTRLTVV.

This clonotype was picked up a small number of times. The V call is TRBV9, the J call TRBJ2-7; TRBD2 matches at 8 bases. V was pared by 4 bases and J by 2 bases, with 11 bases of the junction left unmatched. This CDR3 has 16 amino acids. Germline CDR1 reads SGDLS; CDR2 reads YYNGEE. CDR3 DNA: TGTGCCAGCAGCTCCCGGGGGGGCGCCGGACCCTACGAGCAGTACTTC. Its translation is CASSSRGGAGPYEQYF.

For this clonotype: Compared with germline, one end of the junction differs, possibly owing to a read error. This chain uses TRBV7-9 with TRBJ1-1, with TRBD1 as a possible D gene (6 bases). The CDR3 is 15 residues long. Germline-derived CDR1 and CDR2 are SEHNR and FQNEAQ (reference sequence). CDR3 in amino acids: CASSLRGGPDTEASF. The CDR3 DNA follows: TGTGCCAGCAGCTTAAGGGGGGGACCCGACACTGAAGCTTCCTTT.

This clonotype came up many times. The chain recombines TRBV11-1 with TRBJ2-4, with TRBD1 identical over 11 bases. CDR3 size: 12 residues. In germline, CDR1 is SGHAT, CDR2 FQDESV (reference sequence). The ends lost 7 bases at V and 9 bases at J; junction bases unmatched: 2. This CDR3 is CASTGTGGIQYF. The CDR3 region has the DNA TGTGCCAGCACCGGGACAGGGGGCATTCAGTACTTC. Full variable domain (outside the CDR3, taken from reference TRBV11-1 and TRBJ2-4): EAEVAQSPRYKITEKSQAVAFWCDPISGHATLYWYRQILGQGPELLVQFQDESVVDDSQLPKDRFSAERLKGVDSTLKIQPAELGDSAMYLCASTGTGGIQYFGAGTRLSVL.

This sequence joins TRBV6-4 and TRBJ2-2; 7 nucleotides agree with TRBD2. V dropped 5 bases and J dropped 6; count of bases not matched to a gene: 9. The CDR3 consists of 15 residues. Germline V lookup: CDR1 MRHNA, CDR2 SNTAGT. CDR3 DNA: TGTGCCAGCAGTCGAGGACTAGTCGGGGCCGGGGAGCTGTTTTTT. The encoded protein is CASSRGLVGAGELFF.

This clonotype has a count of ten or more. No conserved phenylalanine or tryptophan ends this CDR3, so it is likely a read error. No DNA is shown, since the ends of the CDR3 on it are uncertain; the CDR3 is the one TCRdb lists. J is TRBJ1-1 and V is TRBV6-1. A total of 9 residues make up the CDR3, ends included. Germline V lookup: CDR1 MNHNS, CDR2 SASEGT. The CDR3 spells CAEQDASVM.